These T cell receptor beta chains were read from a single sample in a study of response to subunit inactivated influenza vaccine. Each CDR3 protein gets one entry after TCRdb re-called the RT-PCR reads with MiXCR. The sample lists 450,000 to 600,000 distinct CDR3 sequences; 7.2% were seen once. The sequencing here drew on PBMCs from blood, taken less than 30 months after vaccination. These receptors all stem from a man aged 50 to 69 who received an inactivated influenza vaccine. Both conserved end residues are part of each CDR3. The D gene is left open where the match is weak. The size entry is marked missing in some rows and otherwise reads once, few, many or a size class.

V gene	D gene	J gene	clone size	CDR3 DNA	CDR3 protein
TRBV4-1	-	TRBJ2-7	-	TGCGCCAGCAGCCAAGGGGCAGGGTTGAGCTCCTACGAGCAGTACTTC	CASSQGAGLSSYEQYF
TRBV28	TRBD1	TRBJ1-4	-	TGTGCCAGCAGGAGACCAGGGGGCGGTGAAAAACTGTTTTTT	CASRRPGGGEKLFF
TRBV5-1	TRBD1	TRBJ2-1	many	TGCGCCAGCCGGGGGACAGGGGGCCACAATGAGCAGTTCTTC	CASRGTGGHNEQFF
TRBV7-2	-	TRBJ1-4	-	TGTGCCAGCAGCTTAGCGGTTGATGCTGAAAAACTGTTTTTT	CASSLAVDAEKLFF
TRBV7-2	-	TRBJ2-1	-	TGTGCCAGCAGCCCAGGGTTACGCTCGCAGTTCTTC	CASSPGLRSQFF
TRBV11-1	TRBD2	TRBJ2-7	few	TGTGCCAGCAGCTTCTCTTCCGCTTCCGGGCTAGCGGGATACTACGAGCAGTACTTC	CASSFSSASGLAGYYEQYF
TRBV6-5	TRBD2	TRBJ2-3	many	TGTGCCAGCAGAAGGACTAGCGGGGTGAGCACAGATACGCAGTATTTT	CASRRTSGVSTDTQYF
TRBV4-3	TRBD1	TRBJ2-7	-	TGCGCCAGCAGCCAAAGACAGGGGGCCTTATACGAGCAGTACTTC	CASSQRQGALYEQYF
TRBV20-1	TRBD2	TRBJ2-5	-	TGCAGTGCTAGAGAGGGAGGGTCCGTGGAGACCCAGTACTTC	CSAREGGSVETQYF
TRBV28	-	TRBJ2-3	few	TGTGCCAGCAGTTACGGCGGGTCAACCCATGGAGATACGCAGTATTTT	CASSYGGSTHGDTQYF
TRBV5-1	-	TRBJ2-3	-	TGCGCCAGCAGCTTGGGCGGGACAGCTGGGACAGATACGCAGTATTTT	CASSLGGTAGTDTQYF
TRBV7-2	TRBD1	TRBJ2-7	many	TGTGCCAGCAACCGGGACAGGTCCTACGAGCAGTACTTC	CASNRDRSYEQYF
TRBV5-1	-	TRBJ2-3	-	TGCGCCAGCAGCAAAGGTTGGGGCCCGGCAGGTCCTTCTGGAGATACGCAGTATTTT	CASSKGWGPAGPSGDTQYF
TRBV4-3	-	TRBJ1-2	many	TGCGCCAGCAGCCAGGCGGGCAAGAGGAGCTATGGCTACACCTTC	CASSQAGKRSYGYTF
TRBV30	-	TRBJ2-1	-	TGTGCCGGAGGGACTCACAGCTCCTACAATGAGCAGTTCTTC	CAGGTHSSYNEQFF
TRBV28	-	TRBJ2-1	few	TGTGCCAGCAGTTCGTTCAGGGGAGAACCCTACAATGAGCAGTTCTTC	CASSSFRGEPYNEQFF
TRBV27	-	TRBJ2-2	many	TGTGCCAGCAGTTTACTGGGGGGGCAGGCCGGGGAGCTGTTTTTT	CASSLLGGQAGELFF
TRBV20-1	-	TRBJ2-4	many	TGCACCGGCTTAGACTCCGCCAAAAACATTCAGTACTTC	CTGLDSAKNIQYF
TRBV28	TRBD2	TRBJ2-1	many	TGTGCCAGCAGCCTCCTGCCTAGCGGGAACTCCTACAATGAGCAGTTCTTC	CASSLLPSGNSYNEQFF
TRBV28	-	TRBJ2-7	-	TGTGCCAGCAGCAAGGGACACGTCTACGAGCAGTACTTC	CASSKGHVYEQYF
TRBV4-2	-	TRBJ1-5	many	TGTGCCAGCAGCCAAGAGAGGCCGAGCAATCAGCCCCAGCATTTT	CASSQERPSNQPQHF
TRBV7-2	-	TRBJ1-1	few	TGTGCCAGCAGCTTAGCCGGTTTTCACACTGAAGCTTTCTTT	CASSLAGFHTEAFF
TRBV11-2	TRBD2	TRBJ2-1	-	TGTGCCAGCAGCTTAGAGTTTCGCCTATCTAGCGGGGGGGGCAATGAGCAGTTCTTC	CASSLEFRLSSGGGNEQFF
TRBV10-2	-	TRBJ1-4	many	TGCGCCAGCAGTGAGGCCGGATCCTTGGGGGTGGTTGGTGAAAAACTGTTTTTT	CASSEAGSLGVVGEKLFF
TRBV11-2	TRBD2	TRBJ2-3	few	TGTGCCAGCAGCCCTCTTTTTGGACTAGCGGGAGGTTCAGATACGCAGTATTTT	CASSPLFGLAGGSDTQYF
TRBV29-1	TRBD2	TRBJ2-7	few	TGCAGCGCGTACTCCGGGACTAGCGCCGACGAGCAGTACTTC	CSAYSGTSADEQYF
TRBV12-3/TRBV12-4	-	TRBJ2-3	few	TGTGCCAGCAGTTTTGGGGAAGCTAGCACAGATACGCAGTATTTT	CASSFGEASTDTQYF
TRBV15	-	TRBJ2-5	-	TGTGCCACCAGCAGTGCGTGGGAGACAGGACAAGAGACCCAGTACTTC	CATSSAWETGQETQYF
TRBV12-3/TRBV12-4	-	TRBJ1-1	many	TGTGCCAGCAGTTCCGCCTTGTCGGTCCTATCCGCTGAAGCTTTCTTT	CASSSALSVLSAEAFF
TRBV6-5	TRBD2	TRBJ2-2	-	TGTGCCAGCAGTTACTCGATCCCGGGGGGCGGGGAGCTGTTTTTT	CASSYSIPGGGELFF
TRBV6-5	TRBD1	TRBJ1-1	few	TGTGCCAGCAGACCCGACAGGGGTGAAGCTTTCTTT	CASRPDRGEAFF